The 2 T cell receptor beta chains reported below all come from one sample, sequenced in a study of patients and donors after allogeneic stem cell transplantation. TCRdb redid the calling of the RT-PCR reads with MiXCR, one entry per CDR3 protein. Of approximately 200,000 distinct CDR3 sequences listed, around two fifths are singletons. The sequenced sample was blood, either unsorted or a sorted T cell fraction (not recorded which). These receptor sequences come from a human donor who was either an allogeneic HSCT recipient or a stem cell or donor lymphocyte infusion donor (not recorded which). It is not recorded whose cells these are; they may come from a transplant donor.

The chain links TRBV7-8 to TRBJ1-1; TRBD1 matches 11 bases. J lost 6 bases, V lost 5 bases, and 8 bases had no gene match. The CDR3 contains 15 residues. CDR1 SGHVS and CDR2 FQNEAQ come from the germline V gene. This CDR3 is CASSPGQGVNAEAFF. The CDR3 nucleotides read TGTGCCAGCAGCCCGGGACAGGGGGTCAACGCTGAAGCTTTCTTT.

This rearrangement joins TRBV29-1 to TRBJ2-2; tentatively, D is TRBD1 (5 bases). Germline V gives CDR1 SQVTM, CDR2 ANQGSEA. Deletions cut 2 bases from V and 5 bases from J, with 12 bases between. This CDR3 is built from 14 residues. As DNA, the CDR3 is TGCAGCGTTGAACCCTCAGGGCCAACCGGGGAGCTGTTTTTT. Translated: CSVEPSGPTGELFF.